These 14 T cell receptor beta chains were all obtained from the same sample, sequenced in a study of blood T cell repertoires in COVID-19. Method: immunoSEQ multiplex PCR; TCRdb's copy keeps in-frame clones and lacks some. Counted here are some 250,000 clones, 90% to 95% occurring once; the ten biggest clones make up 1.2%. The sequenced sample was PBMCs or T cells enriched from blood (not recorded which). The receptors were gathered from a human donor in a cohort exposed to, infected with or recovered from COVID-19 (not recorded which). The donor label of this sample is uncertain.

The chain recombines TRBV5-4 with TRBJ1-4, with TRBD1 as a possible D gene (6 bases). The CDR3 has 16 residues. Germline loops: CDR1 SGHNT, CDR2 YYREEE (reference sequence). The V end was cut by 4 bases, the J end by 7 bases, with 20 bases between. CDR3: CASSPRGPGEGEKLFF. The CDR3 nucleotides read TGTGCCAGCAGCCCCCGGGGCCCAGGGGAGGGTGAAAAACTGTTTTTT.

This chain's CDR3 is CASSITEPEGYTF. For the CDR3, the DNA is TGTGCCAGCAGTATCACGGAGCCTGAGGGCTACACCTTC. The chain recombines TRBV25-1 with TRBJ1-2; D is ambiguous. The CDR3 covers 13 residues. The V and J ends lost 5 bases and 8 bases respectively, with 15 bases between them. Germline V gene sequence: CDR1 MGHDK, CDR2 SYGVNS.

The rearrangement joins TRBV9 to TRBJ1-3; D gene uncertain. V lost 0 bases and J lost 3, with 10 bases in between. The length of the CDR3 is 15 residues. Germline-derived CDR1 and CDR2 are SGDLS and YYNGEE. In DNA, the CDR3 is TGTGCCAGCAGCGTAGGATCGTCGGGTGGAAACACCATATATTTT. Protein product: CASSVGSSGGNTIYF.

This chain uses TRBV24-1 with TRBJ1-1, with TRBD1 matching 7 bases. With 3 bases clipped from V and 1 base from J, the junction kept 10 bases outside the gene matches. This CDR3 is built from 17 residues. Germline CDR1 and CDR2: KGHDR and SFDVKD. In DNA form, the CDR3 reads TGTGCCACCAGTGATCAATTACAGGGGATAGAGAACACTGAAGCTTTCTTT. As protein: CATSDQLQGIENTEAFF.

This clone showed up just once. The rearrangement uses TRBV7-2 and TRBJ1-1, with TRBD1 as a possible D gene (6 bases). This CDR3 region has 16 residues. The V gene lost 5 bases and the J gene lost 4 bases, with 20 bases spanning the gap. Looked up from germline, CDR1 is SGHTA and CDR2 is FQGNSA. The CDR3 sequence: CASSPRGGQERTEAFF. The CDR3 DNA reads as TGTGCCAGCAGCCCTCGGGGGGGGCAGGAACGCACTGAAGCTTTCTTT. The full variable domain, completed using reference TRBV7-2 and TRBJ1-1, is GAGVSQSPSNKVTEKGKDVELRCDPISGHTALYWYRQSLGQGLEFLIYFQGNSAPDKSGLPSDRFSAERTGGSVSTLTIQRTQQEDSAVYLCASSPRGGQERTEAFFGQGTRLTVV.

The CDR3 loop is CASSVDPGQGDTEAFF. The CDR3 DNA follows: TGTGCCAGCAGCGTAGATCCGGGACAGGGGGACACTGAAGCTTTCTTT. This chain links TRBV9 with TRBJ1-1, with 11 bases matching TRBD1. This CDR3 spans 16 amino acids. Germline lookup yields CDR1 SGDLS and CDR2 YYNGEE. V lost 0 bases, J lost 3 bases, and 4 bases stayed unmatched.

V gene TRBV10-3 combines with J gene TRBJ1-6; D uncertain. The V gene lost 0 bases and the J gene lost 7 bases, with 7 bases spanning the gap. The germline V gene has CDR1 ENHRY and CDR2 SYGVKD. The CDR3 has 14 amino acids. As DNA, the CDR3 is TGTGCCATCAGTGAGTCGGCGGAGAATTCACCCCTCCACTTT. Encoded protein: CAISESAENSPLHF.

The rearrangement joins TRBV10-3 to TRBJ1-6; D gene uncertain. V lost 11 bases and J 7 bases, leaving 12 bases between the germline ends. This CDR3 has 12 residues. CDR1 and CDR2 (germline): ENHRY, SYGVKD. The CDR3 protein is CAVDDGNSPLHF. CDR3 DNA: TGTGCCGTGGATGACGGGAATTCACCCCTCCACTTT.

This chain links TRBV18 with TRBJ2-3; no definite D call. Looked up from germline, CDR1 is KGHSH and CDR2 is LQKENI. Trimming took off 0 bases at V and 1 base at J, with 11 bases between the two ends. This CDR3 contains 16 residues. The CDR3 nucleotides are TGTGCCAGCTCACCACCATTTAAACTTGGCACAGATACGCAGTATTTT. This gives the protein CASSPPFKLGTDTQYF.

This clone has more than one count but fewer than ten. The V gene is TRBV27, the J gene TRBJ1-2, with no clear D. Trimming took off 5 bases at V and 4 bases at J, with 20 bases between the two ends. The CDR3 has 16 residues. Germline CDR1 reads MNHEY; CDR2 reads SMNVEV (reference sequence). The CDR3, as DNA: TGTGCCAGCAGTCCAAAGATCGGGGATGGTACCTATGGCTACACCTTC. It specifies CASSPKIGDGTYGYTF.

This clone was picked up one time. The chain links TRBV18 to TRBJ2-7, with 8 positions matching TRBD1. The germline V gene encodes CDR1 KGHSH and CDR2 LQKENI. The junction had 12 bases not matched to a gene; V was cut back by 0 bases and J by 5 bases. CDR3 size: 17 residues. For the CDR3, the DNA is TGTGCCAGCTCACCACCGCAAGGGACAGGTGGAAGAAACGAGCAGTACTTC. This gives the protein CASSPPQGTGGRNEQYF.

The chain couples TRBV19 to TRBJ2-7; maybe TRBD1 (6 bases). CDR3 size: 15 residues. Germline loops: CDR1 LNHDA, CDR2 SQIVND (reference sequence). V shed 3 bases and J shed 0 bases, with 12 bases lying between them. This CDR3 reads CASSMVGALSYEQYF. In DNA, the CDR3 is TGTGCCAGTAGTATGGTGGGGGCCCTCTCCTACGAGCAGTACTTC.

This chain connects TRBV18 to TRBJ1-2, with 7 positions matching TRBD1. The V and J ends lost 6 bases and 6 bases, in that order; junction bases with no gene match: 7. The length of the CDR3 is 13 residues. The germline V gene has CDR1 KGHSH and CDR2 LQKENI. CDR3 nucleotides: TGTGCCAGCTCCCCCGGGACAGAGGATGGCTACACCTTC. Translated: CASSPGTEDGYTF.

The CDR3 bases are TGTGCCAGCAGCCAAGATCGCGGAGACTACTATGGCTACACCTTC. It codes for CASSQDRGDYYGYTF. This sequence joins TRBV14 and TRBJ1-2; D gene uncertain. CDR3 size: 15 residues. V was pared by 0 bases and J by 3 bases, with 11 bases between. The germline V gene has CDR1 SGHDN and CDR2 FVKESK.